This TCR beta chain stems from a study of early T cells in non-severe SARS-CoV-2 infection. In TCRdb, the 5' RACE reads were re-called with MiXCR into one record per CDR3 protein. The profile shows fewer than 40,000 distinct CDR3 sequences, 4.1% of them singletons. This clonotype was seen at least ten times. Sequences were obtained from whole blood. This clonotype originated in an adult who was a healthcare worker with PCR-confirmed SARS-CoV-2 infection or an uninfected control (not recorded which).

Here the CDR3 DNA reads TGCGCCAGCTCTCCATTAGGGACTCCACCCTACGAGCAGTACTTC. The encoded protein is CASSPLGTPPYEQYF. The chain is built from TRBV5-1 and TRBJ2-7, with D perhaps TRBD2 (6 bases). The V end was cut by 7 bases, the J end by 2 bases, with 19 bases between. The CDR3 is made up of 15 amino acids. Germline assignment: CDR1 SGHRS and CDR2 YFSETQ.